This entry features one T cell receptor beta chain sequence. Antigen: not known. CDR1 is KGHSH, CDR2 LQKENI, per germline. V dropped 4 bases and J dropped 5 bases, with 8 bases sitting between them. CDR3 length: 12 residues. The data belong to a study of early T cells in non-severe SARS-CoV-2 infection. Study information: Unpaired chains resulted from sequencing bulk RNA of unsorted whole blood. Notes on the study in general: VDJdb-based matching was biased toward anti-spike CD8 responses and missed private and CD4 specificities.

Attachment of unique molecular identifiers was made to individual cDNA molecules. One entry per CDR3 protein results from TCRdb running MiXCR on the 5' RACE reads. The top ten clones hold approximately 3.7% of a sample with fewer than 70,000 distinct CDR3 sequences, about 4.6% of them seen once. The V call is TRBV18, the J call TRBJ2-5; D is ambiguous. The sequences come from whole blood, collected at baseline. This receptor was taken from an adult who was a healthcare worker with PCR-confirmed SARS-CoV-2 infection or an uninfected control (not recorded which). The donor label of this sample is uncertain. The CDR3 reads CASSRRSETQYF. CDR3 DNA sequence: TGTGCCAGCTCACGGCGCTCTGAGACCCAGTACTTC.